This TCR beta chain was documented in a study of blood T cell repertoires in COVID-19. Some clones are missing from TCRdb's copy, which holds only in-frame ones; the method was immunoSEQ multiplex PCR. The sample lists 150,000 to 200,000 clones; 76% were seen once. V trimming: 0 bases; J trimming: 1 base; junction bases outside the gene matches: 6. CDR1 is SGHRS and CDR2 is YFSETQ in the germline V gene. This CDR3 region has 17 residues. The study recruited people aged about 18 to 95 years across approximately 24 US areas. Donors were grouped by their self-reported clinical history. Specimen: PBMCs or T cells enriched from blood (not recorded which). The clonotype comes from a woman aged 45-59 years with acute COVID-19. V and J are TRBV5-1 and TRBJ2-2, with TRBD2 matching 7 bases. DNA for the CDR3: TGCGCCAGCAGCTTGGCAGCGGGACTCCAGAACACCGGGGAGCTGTTTTTT. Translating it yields CASSLAAGLQNTGELFF.